The present entry profiles one T cell receptor beta chain with its context. Each patient came to thyroid surgery without any prior treatment (of any kind). These data come from a study of metastatic and nonmetastatic thyroid tumors. Whole-study context: Repertoires from blood and tumor or nodule tissue of malignant and benign thyroid patients were compared.

Original processing notes: CDR3 was compared across clinicopathological groups, and the resulting differences were used to build a distant-metastasis classifier for papillary thyroid cancer. MiXCR re-clonotyped the PCR reads for TCRdb. The V and J calls shown here were made by TCRdb, not taken from the authors' results. The data contain some 50,000 clones, around 21% of them singletons. The CDR3 extends over 14 amino acids. V lost 6 bases and J 2 bases, leaving 14 bases between the germline ends. Sequencing used blood. The clonotype was recovered from a male donor with papillary thyroid cancer or a benign thyroid nodule (not recorded which). Some clones in this sample may be carry-over from other donors' samples. The genes are TRBV12-3 or TRBV12-4 and TRBJ2-7; D possibly corresponds to TRBD1 (6 bases). CDR3 DNA sequence: TGTGCCAGCAGCCCCCAGACAGGTCCCTACGAGCAGTACTTC. Encoded protein: CASSPQTGPYEQYF.